This record looks at one T cell receptor beta chain sequence and its context. This entry belongs to a study of blood T cells in healthy people across ages. Through a sample-barcoded 5' primer and a J-beta primer mix, a second PCR was run for roughly 6 to 12 cycles. TCRdb fed the 5' RACE reads into MiXCR, producing one record per CDR3 protein. The sample carries 1,500,000 or so distinct CDR3 sequences, roughly 59% recorded once. This CDR3 is 13 amino acids long. The V end was cut by 10 bases, the J end by 1 base, with 13 bases between. Germline CDR1 ENHRY, CDR2 SYGVKD. The chain links TRBV10-3 to TRBJ2-5; D may be TRBD2 (6 bases). The TCR originated in a young man in good health. Sequencing input: blood. CDR3 in amino acids: CATEPGLQETQYF. The CDR3 DNA sequence: TGTGCCACCGAACCGGGACTCCAAGAGACCCAGTACTTC.